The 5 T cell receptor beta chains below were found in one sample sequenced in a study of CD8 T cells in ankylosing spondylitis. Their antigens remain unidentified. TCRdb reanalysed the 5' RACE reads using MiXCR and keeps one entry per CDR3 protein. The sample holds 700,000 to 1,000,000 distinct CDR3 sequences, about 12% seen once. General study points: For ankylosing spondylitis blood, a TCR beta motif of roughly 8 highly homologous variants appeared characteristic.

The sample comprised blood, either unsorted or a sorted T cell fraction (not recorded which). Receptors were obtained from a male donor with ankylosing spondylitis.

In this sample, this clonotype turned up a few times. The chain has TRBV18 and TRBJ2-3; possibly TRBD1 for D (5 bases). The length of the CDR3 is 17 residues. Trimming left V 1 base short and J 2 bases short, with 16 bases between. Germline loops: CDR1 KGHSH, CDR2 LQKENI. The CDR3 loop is CASSPRWGSAYTDTQYF. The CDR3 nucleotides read TGTGCCAGCTCACCACGGTGGGGCAGCGCATACACAGATACGCAGTATTTT.

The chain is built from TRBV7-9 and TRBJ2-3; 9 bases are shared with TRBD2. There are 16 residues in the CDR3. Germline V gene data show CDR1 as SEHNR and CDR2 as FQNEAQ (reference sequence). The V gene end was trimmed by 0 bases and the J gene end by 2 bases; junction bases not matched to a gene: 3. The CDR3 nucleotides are TGTGCCAGCAGCTTAGCTAGCGGGGGAACCACAGATACGCAGTATTTT. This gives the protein CASSLASGGTTDTQYF.

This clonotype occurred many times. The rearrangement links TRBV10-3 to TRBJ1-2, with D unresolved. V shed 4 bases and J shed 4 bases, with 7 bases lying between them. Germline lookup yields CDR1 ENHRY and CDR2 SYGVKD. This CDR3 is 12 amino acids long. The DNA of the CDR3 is TGTGCCATCAGTGTACAGATCTATGGCTACACCTTC. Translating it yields CAISVQIYGYTF.

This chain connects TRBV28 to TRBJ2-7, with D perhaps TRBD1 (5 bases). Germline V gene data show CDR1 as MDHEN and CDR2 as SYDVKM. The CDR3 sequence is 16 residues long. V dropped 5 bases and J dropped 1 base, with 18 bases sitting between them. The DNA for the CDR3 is TGTGCCAGCAGTCCCCTTCTACAGGATGATTCCTACGAGCAGTACTTC. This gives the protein CASSPLLQDDSYEQYF. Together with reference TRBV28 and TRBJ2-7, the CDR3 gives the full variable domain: DVKVTQSSRYLVKRTGEKVFLECVQDMDHENMFWYRQDPGLGLRLIYFSYDVKMKEKGDIPEGYSVSREKKERFSLILESASTNQTSMYLCASSPLLQDDSYEQYFGPGTRLTVT.

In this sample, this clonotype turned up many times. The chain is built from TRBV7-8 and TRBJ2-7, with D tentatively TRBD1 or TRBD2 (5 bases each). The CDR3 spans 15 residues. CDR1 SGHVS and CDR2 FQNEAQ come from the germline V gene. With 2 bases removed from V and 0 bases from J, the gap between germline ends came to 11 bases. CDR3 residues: CASSLRAGSSYEQYF. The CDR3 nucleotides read TGTGCCAGCAGCTTAAGGGCAGGGAGCTCCTACGAGCAGTACTTC.